This T cell receptor beta chain was sequenced during a study of early T cells in non-severe SARS-CoV-2 infection (dated by TCRdb to about 2021). Background on the whole study: Bulk RNA from unsorted whole blood was used for TCR sequencing, so alpha and beta chains could not be paired. Study-level results and caveats: VDJdb matching was skewed toward anti-spike CD8 responses and likely underestimated virus-specific expansions by missing private and CD4 specificities.

Remarks on this clonotype: No cognate antigen has been identified for it. Base qualities are not recorded, but no much larger clone differs from it by a single base.

Set within a cohort of healthcare workers in London, UK, this nested case-control study involved weekly PCR testing of nasopharyngeal swabs along with blood sampling. Healthcare workers were recruited during the week of the UK lockdown, between 23 and 31 March 2020, and followed weekly for up to about 15 weeks. CDR1 and CDR2 are read off the germline V gene as MGHRA and YSYEKL. V loses 0 bases at its end and J loses 10 bases; junction bases beyond the gene matches: 9. Inclusive of the bounding cysteine and phenylalanine, the CDR3 is 15 residues long. Of the read, only the CDR3 DNA is kept; its 45 bases are in frame from base 1. Library construction relied on 5' RACE. The instrument given in TCRdb is NextSeq 500. To correct for sequencing error and PCR bias, the TCR library protocol tagged individual cDNA molecules with unique molecular identifiers. TCR alpha and beta chains were both sequenced, and the abundances of alpha and beta sequences in each sample were closely correlated with each other. From the authors' description of their analysis: V gene, J gene and CDR3 annotation of TCR sequences was performed with Decombinator V4. TCRs were defined as expanded if a significant change between any two time points was detected under a Poisson model with p below 0.0001. TCR abundances were normalised to the total number of TCRs sequenced per sample and were expressed as counts per million. TRAV1-2 paired with TRAJ12, TRAJ20 or TRAJ33 defined MAIT TCRs, while TRAV10 paired with TRAJ18 defined iNKT TCRs. VDJdb, accessed 1 November 2021, was searched for CMV, EBV and SARS-CoV-2 annotated TCRs, with TCRs annotated for multiple antigens excluded. Through fastp at Q25 and MiXCR, TCRdb rebuilt clones from the public reads, retaining in-frame beta chains. Records with the same CDR3 protein are collapsed into one entry carrying the most frequent genes and DNA. The V and J calls reflect TCRdb's pipeline rather than the authors' work. The sample table holds tens of thousands of distinct CDR3 sequences, of which 5.7% were seen once. The ten top clones hold about 7% of the sample.

The TCR comes from an adult who was a healthcare worker with PCR-confirmed SARS-CoV-2 infection or an uninfected control (not recorded which). This chain joins TRBV4-1 to TRBJ2-1; 7 central bases correspond to TRBD2. Sequencing was done on a sample of whole blood. The CDR3 protein sequence reads: CASSQEAGVFGEQFF. The nucleotide sequence is given as TGCGCCAGCAGCCAAGAGGCGGGGGTATTCGGGGAGCAGTTCTTC.